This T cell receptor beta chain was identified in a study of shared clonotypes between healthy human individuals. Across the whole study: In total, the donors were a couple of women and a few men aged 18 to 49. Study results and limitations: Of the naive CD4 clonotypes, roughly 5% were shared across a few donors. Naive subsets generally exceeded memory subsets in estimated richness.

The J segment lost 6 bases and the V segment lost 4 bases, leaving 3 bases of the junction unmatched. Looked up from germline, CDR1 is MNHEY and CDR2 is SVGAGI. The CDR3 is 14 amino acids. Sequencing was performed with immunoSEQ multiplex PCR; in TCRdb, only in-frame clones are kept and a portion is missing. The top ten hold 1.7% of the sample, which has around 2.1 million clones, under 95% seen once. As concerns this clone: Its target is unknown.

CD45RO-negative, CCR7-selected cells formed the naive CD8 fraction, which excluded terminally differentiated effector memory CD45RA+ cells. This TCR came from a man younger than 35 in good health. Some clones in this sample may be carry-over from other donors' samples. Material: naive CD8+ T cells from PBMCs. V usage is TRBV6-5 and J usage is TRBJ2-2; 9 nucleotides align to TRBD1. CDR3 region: CASSWTGVAGELFF. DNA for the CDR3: TGTGCCAGCAGTTGGACAGGGGTTGCCGGGGAGCTGTTTTTT.